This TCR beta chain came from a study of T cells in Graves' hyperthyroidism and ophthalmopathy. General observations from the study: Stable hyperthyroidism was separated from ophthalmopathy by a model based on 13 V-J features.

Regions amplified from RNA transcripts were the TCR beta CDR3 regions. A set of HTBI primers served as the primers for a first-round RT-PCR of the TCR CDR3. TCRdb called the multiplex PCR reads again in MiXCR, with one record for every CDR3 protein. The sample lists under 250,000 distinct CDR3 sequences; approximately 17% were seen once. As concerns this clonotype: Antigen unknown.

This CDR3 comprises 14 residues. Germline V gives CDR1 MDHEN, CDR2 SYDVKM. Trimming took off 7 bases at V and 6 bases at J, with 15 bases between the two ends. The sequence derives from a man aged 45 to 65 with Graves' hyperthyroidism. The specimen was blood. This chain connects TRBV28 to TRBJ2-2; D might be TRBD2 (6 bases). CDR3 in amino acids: CASTTSFRSGELFF. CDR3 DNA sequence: TGTGCCAGCACGACTAGTTTTCGATCCGGGGAGCTGTTTTTT.